A selection of T cell receptor beta chains follows, all from one sample in a study of blood T cell repertoires in COVID-19. Profiled with immunoSEQ multiplex PCR; TCRdb holds only in-frame clones, not every one. The repertoire holds 350,000 or so clones, with about 90% as singletons. Material for sequencing was PBMCs or T cells enriched from blood (not recorded which). All receptors derive from a woman aged 30 to 39 who had been exposed to COVID-19. Both conserved end residues are part of each CDR3.

v_call | cdr3_length | cdr3_aa
TRBV10-2 | 13 | CASSIIGGETQYF
TRBV5-1 | 16 | CASSLSIQGPNEKLFF
TRBV19 | 12 | CASSPGQNEQFF
TRBV11-1 | 14 | CASSPGLAVDEQFF
TRBV19 | 13 | CASSIKSNQPQHF
TRBV9 | 18 | CASSVGGLAGDKGYEQYF
TRBV9 | 14 | CASSAGTLGETQYF
TRBV7-3 | 16 | CASSLEGTSGSYEQYF
TRBV25-1 | 10 | CASRGREQFF
TRBV27 | 15 | CASRPTGQGNEKLFF
TRBV5-4 | 15 | CASSSGTGGQETQYF
TRBV27 | 16 | CASGISDRARDTEAFF
TRBV18 | 17 | CASSPQTSGRYTGELFF
TRBV7-2 | 13 | CASRQGIVETQYF
TRBV27 | 15 | CASSLRTSGGNEQFF
TRBV5-1 | 13 | CASSPGTAYEQYF
TRBV7-3 | 14 | CASSLRAAGGFQFF
TRBV15 | 13 | CATSRTQYTEAFF
TRBV28 | 15 | CASSFRRGGFDTQYF
TRBV7-2 | 15 | CASSLVLWAEETQYF
TRBV18 | 20 | CASSPLGLAGEEGGTDTQYF
TRBV5-1 | 15 | CASSSGQGGFTEAFF
TRBV30 | 12 | CAWSEGLREQFF
TRBV28 | 15 | CAIGGTDLSQETQYF
TRBV30 | 14 | CAWSVQSSGNTIYF
TRBV27 | 15 | CASSLSPAGGYEQFF
TRBV7-2 | 14 | CASSLSAAGSAQHF
TRBV9 | 14 | CASSVGGAAYGYTF
TRBV28 | 12 | CASSSYRDGYTF
TRBV9 | 14 | CASSVKQGGHGYTF
TRBV27 | 13 | CASSLSARHEQYF